The rows below give T cell receptor beta chains drawn from one sample of a study of blood T cell repertoires in COVID-19. Generated by immunoSEQ multiplex PCR, the TCRdb table keeps only in-frame clones and is missing some. The sample carries 330,000 or so clones, about 92% recorded once. Sequences were obtained from peripheral blood. The receptor source for this set is an older woman with COVID-19, enrolled during active disease. Each CDR3 is given with its conserved first and last residue. A D gene is named only where the DNA matches it firmly. Clone size is given for some rows only: seen once, a few or many times, or a class if the clone is expanded.

v_call	j_call	d_call	clone_size	cdr3_aa	cdr3_nt
TRBV5-1	TRBJ1-4	.	.	CASSNANFATNEKLFF	TGCGCCAGCAGCAACGCCAACTTTGCAACTAATGAAAAACTGTTTTTT
TRBV13	TRBJ2-7	TRBD1	.	CASGIGTGPPYEQYF	TGTGCCAGCGGCATAGGGACAGGGCCTCCCTACGAGCAGTACTTC
TRBV10-3	TRBJ2-7	.	once	CAISERVTYEQYF	TGTGCCATCAGTGAGCGGGTTACCTACGAGCAGTACTTC
TRBV28	TRBJ2-7	.	.	CASTLGGQSYEQYF	TGTGCCAGCACCCTAGGGGGTCAGTCCTACGAGCAGTACTTC
TRBV28	TRBJ1-3	.	.	CASKTGLTSGNTIYF	TGTGCCAGCAAAACCGGACTGACCTCTGGAAACACCATATATTTT
TRBV11-2	TRBJ2-7	.	few	CASSFSAGLSYEQYF	TGTGCCAGCAGCTTCTCAGCAGGCCTCTCCTACGAGCAGTACTTC
TRBV6-1	TRBJ1-5	.	once	CASSELVGGAAHSNQPQHF	TGTGCCAGCAGTGAATTAGTCGGGGGGGCAGCGCATAGCAATCAGCCCCAGCATTTT
TRBV5-6	TRBJ2-3	.	.	CASSLIAPIWGQTDTQYF	TGTGCCAGCAGCTTGATCGCCCCTATATGGGGGCAAACAGATACGCAGTATTTT
TRBV14	TRBJ2-1	.	.	CASSRILGVNSYNEQFF	TGTGCCAGCAGCCGTATACTGGGAGTTAACTCCTACAATGAGCAGTTCTTC
TRBV6-6	TRBJ1-2	.	.	CASSFTPTGSYGYTF	TGTGCCAGCAGTTTCACCCCGACAGGTTCCTATGGCTACACCTTC
TRBV2	TRBJ1-2	.	.	CANKRGNTEGYTF	TGTGCCAACAAACGGGGAAATACGGAAGGCTACACCTTC
TRBV2	TRBJ2-2	TRBD2	.	CATRGGLNTGELFF	TGTGCCACCCGGGGGGGCCTGAACACCGGGGAGCTGTTTTTT
TRBV7-3	TRBJ2-1	.	.	CASSVPPSLEQFF	TGTGCCAGCAGCGTCCCGCCGAGTCTTGAGCAGTTCTTC
TRBV7-9	TRBJ2-7	.	.	CASSLGRDYEQYF	TGTGCCAGCAGCTTAGGCAGGGACTACGAGCAGTACTTC
TRBV7-9	TRBJ1-6	.	.	CASSLYPGSPLHF	TGTGCCAGCAGCTTATATCCAGGTTCACCCCTCCACTTT
TRBV30	TRBJ1-2	TRBD1	.	CAWSVLRDRGQDGYTF	TGTGCCTGGAGTGTTCTCCGGGACAGGGGGCAAGATGGCTACACCTTC
TRBV5-1	TRBJ2-7	TRBD1	few	CASSRQGTYEQYF	TGCGCCAGCAGCCGACAGGGGACCTACGAGCAGTACTTC
TRBV11-2	TRBJ2-3	.	.	CASSLVRVATDTQYF	TGTGCCAGCAGCTTAGTTAGGGTAGCGACAGATACGCAGTATTTT
TRBV19	TRBJ2-7	TRBD1	.	CASSRHGTDTYEQYF	TGTGCCAGTAGTAGACACGGGACAGATACCTACGAGCAGTACTTC
TRBV6-5	TRBJ1-3	.	.	CASTAGNTIYF	TGTGCCAGCACTGCTGGAAACACCATATATTTT
TRBV7-9	TRBJ1-1	TRBD1	.	CASSLEEDRDTEAFF	TGTGCCAGCAGCTTAGAGGAGGACAGGGACACTGAAGCTTTCTTT
TRBV7-3	TRBJ2-1	.	.	CASSLNHYGGEQFF	TGTGCCAGCAGCTTAAACCACTATGGAGGTGAGCAGTTCTTC
TRBV18	TRBJ2-7	TRBD1	.	CASSLQGSYEQYF	TGTGCCAGCTCATTACAGGGGTCGTACGAGCAGTACTTC
TRBV7-3	TRBJ2-2	TRBD2	.	CASSLSQLAGNTGELFF	TGTGCCAGCAGCTTATCCCAACTAGCGGGGAACACCGGGGAGCTGTTTTTT
TRBV2	TRBJ2-7	TRBD1	.	CASSGTGVDEQYF	TGTGCCAGCAGTGGGACAGGGGTCGACGAGCAGTACTTC
TRBV19	TRBJ2-6	.	.	CASKDREAGANVLTF	TGTGCCAGTAAAGACAGGGAGGCTGGGGCCAACGTCCTGACTTTC
TRBV28	TRBJ1-1	.	.	CASSLGGWGTRNTEAFF	TGTGCCAGCAGTTTAGGTGGGTGGGGCACCCGAAACACTGAAGCTTTCTTT
TRBV27	TRBJ1-3	.	few	CASADSLHTGNTIYF	TGTGCCTCCGCGGACAGCCTCCACACTGGAAACACCATATATTTT
TRBV7-2	TRBJ1-3	.	.	CASSSGGAGGNTIYF	TGTGCCAGCAGCTCCGGGGGTGCAGGCGGAAACACCATATATTTT
TRBV2	TRBJ2-7	TRBD1	.	CASSELRQGAGEQYF	TGTGCCAGCAGTGAATTGCGACAGGGGGCAGGCGAGCAGTACTTC
TRBV9	TRBJ1-2	TRBD1	.	CASSAWDRAKGRYTF	TGTGCCAGCAGCGCATGGGACAGGGCGAAGGGTCGTTACACCTTC
TRBV15	TRBJ2-2	.	.	CATSREDWRGTGELFF	TGTGCCACCAGCAGAGAAGATTGGCGGGGAACCGGGGAGCTGTTTTTT
TRBV6-5	TRBJ1-1	TRBD1	.	CASSPLRGQGTEAFF	TGTGCCAGCAGTCCCCTCAGGGGGCAGGGCACTGAAGCTTTCTTT